The rows below give T cell receptor beta chains drawn from one sample of a study of shared clonotypes between healthy human individuals. Profiled with immunoSEQ multiplex PCR; TCRdb holds only in-frame clones, not every one. The sample contains some 1 million clones, roughly 70% of which appear only once. The sample was memory CD4+ T cells sorted from blood. These receptors all stem from a young man in good health. The CDR3 runs from the conserved cysteine through the conserved F or W. The D gene is left open where the match is weak. Not every row has a clone size; where given, it reads once, few, many or a size class.

clone size,J gene,D gene,V gene,CDR3 DNA,CDR3 protein
.,TRBJ1-1,.,TRBV7-3,TGTGCCAGCAGCTTCGCGGGGAACACTGAAGCTTTCTTT,CASSFAGNTEAFF
.,TRBJ1-3,.,TRBV7-2,TGTGCCAGCAGCTTGACAGTGCTCACCCGAAACACCATATATTTT,CASSLTVLTRNTIYF
.,TRBJ1-2,TRBD1,TRBV7-2,TGTGCCAGCAGCTCGGGACAGTACTATGGCTACACCTTC,CASSSGQYYGYTF
.,TRBJ2-5,.,TRBV2,TGTGCCAGCGGGATAAAGGAACAGTACTTC,CASGIKEQYF
.,TRBJ2-4,TRBD2,TRBV5-8,TGTGCCAGCAGCACTAAGGGAGGGTGGGACATTCAGTACTTC,CASSTKGGWDIQYF
.,TRBJ1-3,.,TRBV5-4,TGTGCCAGCAGCTTGGGGACTGGCCAGGCCATCGGAAACACCATATATTTT,CASSLGTGQAIGNTIYF
few,TRBJ2-7,.,TRBV2,TGTGCCAGCAGTGAAGGGTATGGGGCCTCCTACGAGCAGTACTTC,CASSEGYGASYEQYF
.,TRBJ1-6,.,TRBV10-2,TGCGCCAGCAGTGAAAGGGGTATCGGGCTCAATTCACCCCTCCACTTT,CASSERGIGLNSPLHF
.,TRBJ1-5,TRBD1,TRBV5-4,TGTGCCAGCAGCTTAGACAGGGGCCGCAATCAGCCCCAGCATTTT,CASSLDRGRNQPQHF
.,TRBJ1-1,.,TRBV5-1,TGCGCCAGCAGCCCCCCCCGAGGCCAAGAAGCTTTCTTT,CASSPPRGQEAFF
.,TRBJ1-5,.,TRBV7-2,TGTGCCAGCAGCTTAGTATCCCAGACTCTCAATCAGCCCCAGCATTTT,CASSLVSQTLNQPQHF
.,TRBJ2-1,.,TRBV6-5,TGTGCCAGCAGGGAAGGGCCCGCCTACAATGAGCAGTTCTTC,CASREGPAYNEQFF
.,TRBJ1-1,.,TRBV11-2,TGTGCCAGCCGAATTACTGGGGGGGAGCCGGTGTTTTTCTTT,CASRITGGEPVFFF
.,TRBJ2-2,TRBD1,TRBV9,TGTGCCAGCAGCGCAGGACAGGGGGTCTTCGGGGAGCTGTTTTTT,CASSAGQGVFGELFF
.,TRBJ1-6,.,TRBV4-2,TGTGCCAGCAGCCAAGATAGTACCCGGAATTCACCCCTCCACTTT,CASSQDSTRNSPLHF
many,TRBJ2-5,.,TRBV5-6,TGTGCCAGCAGCTCCCAGGAGACCCAGTACTTC,CASSSQETQYF
.,TRBJ1-6,.,TRBV7-2,TGTGCCAGCAGCTACGGACAGACAAATTCACCCCTCCACTTT,CASSYGQTNSPLHF
.,TRBJ2-1,TRBD1,TRBV5-1,TGCGCCAGCACCTCCGGGACAGCTTACAATGAGCAGTTCTTC,CASTSGTAYNEQFF
.,TRBJ1-4,.,TRBV15,TGTGCCACCAGCAGAACAGTAACTAATGAAAAACTGTTTTTT,CATSRTVTNEKLFF
.,TRBJ2-3,TRBD1,TRBV10-3,TGTGCCATCAGTGAGGGCAGGGGGAGCACAGATACGCAGTATTTT,CAISEGRGSTDTQYF
.,TRBJ2-1,TRBD2,TRBV5-1,TGCGCCAGCAGCCCGGGACTAGCGGGCCTCAATGAGCAGTTCTTC,CASSPGLAGLNEQFF
.,TRBJ2-1,TRBD2,TRBV5-1,TGCGCCAGCAGCTTAGTACCTAGCGGGTCCCAGAGCTATGAGCAGTTCTTC,CASSLVPSGSQSYEQFF
.,TRBJ1-2,.,TRBV5-1,TGCGCCAGCAGTCGCTCAGGCGGTAACTATGGCTACACCTTC,CASSRSGGNYGYTF
once,TRBJ1-2,.,TRBV6-1,TGTGCCAGCAGTCCTGCCGGGGGTTCCTATGGCTACACCTTC,CASSPAGGSYGYTF
.,TRBJ1-2,TRBD1,TRBV7-2,TGTGCCAGCAGCATCTTGACAGGGGAGGGCTACACCTTC,CASSILTGEGYTF
few,TRBJ2-7,.,TRBV7-9,TGTGCCAGCAGCTTAGCTACCGGCCTTTGGGAGCAGTACTTC,CASSLATGLWEQYF
.,TRBJ2-2,.,TRBV11-2,TGTGCCAGCAGCTTAGATGGCCTGGCGGCCGGGGAGCTGTTTTTT,CASSLDGLAAGELFF
few,TRBJ2-2,TRBD2,TRBV7-9,TGTGCCAGCAGCCTGAGCGGGGGGAACACCGGGGAGCTGTTTTTT,CASSLSGGNTGELFF
.,TRBJ2-7,.,TRBV9,TGTGCCAGCAGCGTGGCACAGGCAAATGGCGAGCAGTACTTC,CASSVAQANGEQYF
.,TRBJ2-5,TRBD2,TRBV5-1,TGCGCCAGCAGCAAAGGACTAGCGGGGGGACTCCAAGAGACCCAGTACTTC,CASSKGLAGGLQETQYF
once,TRBJ1-5,.,TRBV7-9,TGTGCCAGCAGCTTACGCGGTGATAGCAATCAGCCCCAGCATTTT,CASSLRGDSNQPQHF
.,TRBJ1-2,.,TRBV5-1,TGCGCCAGCAGCTTTACCCAGGGAAGGGAGGGAGGCTACACCTTC,CASSFTQGREGGYTF